These T cell receptor beta chains were read from a single sample in a study of blood T cell repertoires in COVID-19. Clones were read by immunoSEQ multiplex PCR, and TCRdb kept only the in-frame ones, dropping some. The table shows 260,000 or so clones, with roughly 79% occurring only once. Sequences were obtained from peripheral blood. The receptor source for this set is a woman at least 80 years old with COVID-19, enrolled during active disease. CDR3s include the opening cysteine and the closing phenylalanine or tryptophan. D genes are given only for firm matches. The size entry is marked missing in some rows and otherwise reads once, few, many or a size class.

len	d_gene	abundance	j_gene	v_gene	CDR3nt	CDR3aa
15	TRBD1	NA	TRBJ1-5	TRBV15	TGTGCCACCAGCAGACCGGGACAGGGGTATCAGCCCCAGCATTTT	CATSRPGQGYQPQHF
11	NA	once	TRBJ1-3	TRBV6-5	TGTGCCAGCCGACGGGAAAACACCATATATTTT	CASRRENTIYF
15	NA	NA	TRBJ2-5	TRBV7-9	TGTGCCAGCAGCCCTGGGGACACCCGTTGGGAGACCCAGTACTTC	CASSPGDTRWETQYF
15	TRBD2	NA	TRBJ2-1	TRBV7-3	TGTGCCAGCAGCTCCGGGACTAGCGGGATATATGAGCAGTTCTTC	CASSSGTSGIYEQFF
16	TRBD2	NA	TRBJ2-3	TRBV7-6	TGTGCCAGCAGCTTGACACTAGCGGGGGCCACAGATACGCAGTATTTT	CASSLTLAGATDTQYF
13	NA	NA	TRBJ2-7	TRBV14	TGTGCCAGCAGCCAGCGCAGGAACTACGAGCAGTACTTC	CASSQRRNYEQYF
19	TRBD1	once	TRBJ1-1	TRBV27	TGTGCCAGCAGTCCAGGAGTCGGGAGAGGCAGGGGGCTAGAAACTGAAGCTTTCTTT	CASSPGVGRGRGLETEAFF
15	NA	NA	TRBJ1-2	TRBV5-1	TGCGCCAGCAGCTTGGCCAGCGGCAGGGAGGGTGGCTACACCTTC	CASSLASGREGGYTF
13	NA	once	TRBJ1-1	TRBV7-8	TGTGCCAGCAGCTTAGGAGGTGACACTGAAGCTTTCTTT	CASSLGGDTEAFF
13	NA	few	TRBJ2-3	TRBV7-3	TGTGCCAGCAGCTTAACTAGCGGAGATACGCAGTATTTT	CASSLTSGDTQYF
15	NA	once	TRBJ2-5	TRBV30	TGTGCCTGCCAAGGCCCGGGCCTTGGGGGGGAGACCCAGTACTTC	CACQGPGLGGETQYF
15	NA	NA	TRBJ2-7	TRBV3-1/TRBV3-2	TGTGCCAGCAGCCTTAGGTATCTGGAGGTCTACGAGCAGTACTTC	CASSLRYLEVYEQYF
11	NA	NA	TRBJ1-2	TRBV28	TGTGCCAGCAGTAGAGGACAGCTCTACACCTTC	CASSRGQLYTF
12	NA	few	TRBJ1-5	TRBV11-2	TGTGCCAGCTCTAAGGGGGATCAGCCCCAGCATTTT	CASSKGDQPQHF
15	TRBD1	NA	TRBJ2-5	TRBV28	TGTGCCAGCAGTGCCCCTCGACAGGGGACGGAGACCCAGTACTTC	CASSAPRQGTETQYF
14	NA	NA	TRBJ2-7	TRBV30	TGTGCCTGGAGTGTAGCCCCCATGGTCTACGAGCAGTACTTC	CAWSVAPMVYEQYF
14	NA	NA	TRBJ1-5	TRBV4-1	TGCGCCAGCAGCCAAGTCCAGGGAGGTCAGCCCCAGCATTTT	CASSQVQGGQPQHF
15	TRBD2	NA	TRBJ2-2	TRBV5-1	TGCGCCAGCAGCTTGGCTCCTGGACTAGTAGGGGAGCTGTTTTTT	CASSLAPGLVGELFF
16	NA	once	TRBJ1-1	TRBV5-4	TGTGCCAGCAGCCCGGGCGCTGCACAGGGGAACACTGAAGCTTTCTTT	CASSPGAAQGNTEAFF
14	NA	once	TRBJ1-5	TRBV18	TGTGCCAGCTCACCGGAGGGAGGAAGTCAGCCCCAGCATTTT	CASSPEGGSQPQHF
16	TRBD2	NA	TRBJ2-2	TRBV2	TGTGCCAGCAGTGAGAGCGGGAGGGCCTACACCGGGGAGCTGTTTTTT	CASSESGRAYTGELFF
14	NA	NA	TRBJ2-5	TRBV7-2	TGTGCCAGCAGCTTAAGGCTAGCCTCGGAGACCCAGTACTTC	CASSLRLASETQYF
14	NA	NA	TRBJ1-2	TRBV5-4	TGTGCCAGCAGCCCCTCCTCCGGCAGGCATGGCTACACCTTC	CASSPSSGRHGYTF
16	TRBD1	NA	TRBJ1-3	TRBV7-2	TGTGCCAGCAGCTTAGGCCCAGGGGGCGCAGGAAACACCATATATTTT	CASSLGPGGAGNTIYF
14	NA	NA	TRBJ1-5	TRBV30	TGTGCCTGGAGTGTACGGGGTGGCAATCAGCCCCAGCATTTT	CAWSVRGGNQPQHF